The 26 T cell receptor beta chains below were found in one sample sequenced in a study of blood T cell repertoires in COVID-19. Using immunoSEQ multiplex PCR, the repertoire was profiled, and TCRdb retains in-frame clones only, with some absent. This table has over 100,000 clones, about four fifths appearing once. The sample consisted of peripheral blood. The receptors shown here come from a human donor in a cohort sampled during active COVID-19.

As DNA, the CDR3 is TGTGCCAGCAGCTCAGGGGGAAATAGCAATCAGCCCCAGCATTTT. Translated: CASSSGGNSNQPQHF. V gene TRBV7-8 combines with J gene TRBJ1-5; 7 bases are shared with TRBD1. The J segment lost 0 bases and the V segment lost 4 bases, leaving 3 bases of the junction unmatched. In germline, CDR1 is SGHVS, CDR2 FQNEAQ. This CDR3 is built from 15 residues. Together with reference TRBV7-8 and TRBJ1-5, the CDR3 gives the full variable domain: GAGVSQSPRYKVAKRGQDVALRCDPISGHVSLFWYQQALGQGPEFLTYFQNEAQLDKSGLPSDRFFAERPEGSVSTLKIQRTQQEDSAVYLCASSSGGNSNQPQHFGDGTRLSIL.

This rearrangement joins TRBV28 to TRBJ2-7, with D perhaps TRBD1 (5 bases). CDR1 is MDHEN and CDR2 is SYDVKM in the germline V gene. V lost 3 bases, J lost 2 bases, and 11 bases lay in between. The CDR3 spans 14 residues. CDR3 loop: CASSFVDRTYEQYF. In nucleotides, the CDR3 is TGTGCCAGCAGTTTTGTCGACAGAACCTACGAGCAGTACTTC.

V is TRBV18 and J is TRBJ2-2; D perhaps matches TRBD2 (6 bases). The CDR3 is made up of 16 amino acids. Trimming pared 4 bases from V and 5 bases from J, leaving 17 bases between. CDR1 is KGHSH, CDR2 LQKENI, per germline. Here the CDR3 reads CASSLNTGDLTGELFF. CDR3 nucleotides: TGTGCCAGCTCACTAAACACGGGGGACCTTACCGGGGAGCTGTTTTTT.

The V call is TRBV5-4, the J call TRBJ1-2, with D possibly being TRBD1 (5 bases). CDR3 length: 13 amino acids. Germline V gives CDR1 SGHNT, CDR2 YYREEE (reference sequence). V gave up 1 base and J gave up 6 bases, with 10 bases separating them. The CDR3 DNA follows: TGTGCCAGCAGCTTGAGCGGGACGAATGGCTACACCTTC. Amino acids: CASSLSGTNGYTF.

The chain recombines TRBV4-3 with TRBJ2-3; 8 positions agree with TRBD2. With 0 bases clipped from V and 3 bases from J, the junction kept 5 bases outside the gene matches. Germline loops: CDR1 LGHNA, CDR2 YSLEER. The CDR3 is 16 amino acids. CDR3 amino acids: CASSQEPAGVTDTQYF. Written as DNA, the CDR3 is TGCGCCAGCAGCCAAGAGCCAGCGGGGGTTACAGATACGCAGTATTTT.

This clone is a singleton in its sample. The V gene is TRBV9, the J gene TRBJ1-1; D unclear. This CDR3 is built from 14 residues. The V gene's germline CDR1 is SGDLS and CDR2 YYNGEE. V lost 2 bases and J 0 bases, leaving 8 bases between the germline ends. The CDR3 here is CASSVSQMNTEAFF. CDR3 bases: TGTGCCAGCAGCGTTAGCCAGATGAACACTGAAGCTTTCTTT.

V is TRBV28 and J is TRBJ2-7; 8 nucleotides align to TRBD2. Germline V gives CDR1 MDHEN, CDR2 SYDVKM. There are 14 residues in the CDR3. V lost 8 bases and J lost 6; bases outside the gene matches: 12. In DNA form, the CDR3 reads TGTGCCAGCTTCCGCCCCGAGCGGGAGCGCGAGCAGTACTTC. As protein: CASFRPEREREQYF. The variable domain in full, completed from reference TRBV28 and TRBJ2-7, reads DVKVTQSSRYLVKRTGEKVFLECVQDMDHENMFWYRQDPGLGLRLIYFSYDVKMKEKGDIPEGYSVSREKKERFSLILESASTNQTSMYLCASFRPEREREQYFGPGTRLTVT.

The table lists this clone with a count of one. The chain carries TRBV7-2 and TRBJ2-7, with D possibly being TRBD1 (6 bases). V gave up 3 bases and J gave up 1 base, with 19 bases separating them. The CDR3 is made up of 17 amino acids. Germline loops: CDR1 SGHTA, CDR2 FQGNSA. The CDR3 loop reads CASSFPLLQGGSYEQYF. The DNA for the CDR3 is TGTGCCAGCAGCTTCCCACTACTACAGGGTGGGTCCTACGAGCAGTACTTC.

This clone appeared a few times. The V and J genes are TRBV19 and TRBJ1-5; 10 nucleotides match TRBD1. V trimming: 4 bases; J trimming: 6 bases; junction bases outside the gene matches: 6. The germline gives CDR1 LNHDA, CDR2 SQIVND (reference sequence). The CDR3 runs 15 residues. Here the CDR3 reads CASSRQGALGQPQHF. The CDR3 DNA reads TGTGCCAGTAGTAGACAGGGGGCTCTAGGTCAGCCCCAGCATTTT.

The chain employs TRBV7-8 and TRBJ1-4, with D tentatively TRBD1 (5 bases). V dropped 1 base and J dropped 3 bases, with 18 bases sitting between them. CDR3 length: 18 residues. Germline CDR1 is SGHVS and CDR2 is FQNEAQ. The CDR3, as DNA: TGTGCCAGCAGCTTAGTCGGTTCAGGGCTAATCTCTAATGAAAAACTGTTTTTT. Translated: CASSLVGSGLISNEKLFF.

The chain has TRBV9 and TRBJ2-7; 12 nucleotides agree with TRBD2. From germline, CDR1 is SGDLS and CDR2 YYNGEE. This CDR3 is 16 amino acids long. V trimming: 2 bases; J trimming: 2 bases; junction bases outside the gene matches: 5. The CDR3 DNA sequence: TGTGCCAGCAGCGTCTCTCCTAGCGGGAGGGCCTACGAGCAGTACTTC. It translates to CASSVSPSGRAYEQYF.

This clone was seen just once. The rearrangement uses TRBV4-2 and TRBJ2-7; TRBD1 might be the D (6 bases). Per germline, CDR1 LGHNA and CDR2 YNFKEQ. Deletions cut 0 bases from V and 6 bases from J, with 9 bases between. The CDR3 totals 13 residues. CDR3 DNA: TGTGCCAGCAGCCAAGATATACAGGGCGAGCAGTACTTC. Amino acid sequence: CASSQDIQGEQYF.

The chain links TRBV7-2 to TRBJ2-7; the match to TRBD1 covers 7 bases. The CDR3 loop spans 14 amino acids. J lost 4 bases, V lost 5 bases, and 8 bases had no gene match. Germline CDR1 is SGHTA and CDR2 is FQGNSA. The CDR3 DNA reads TGTGCCAGCAGCCACCGGACAGGAGAGTACGAGCAGTACTTC. Translating gives CASSHRTGEYEQYF.

The chain is built from TRBV18 and TRBJ1-5; D possibly corresponds to TRBD1 (5 bases). Germline lookup yields CDR1 KGHSH and CDR2 LQKENI. There are 13 residues in the CDR3. V was shortened by 3 bases and J by 5 bases, with 8 bases between the two germline ends. The CDR3 DNA reads TGTGCCAGCTCACCCGACAGAGATCAGCCCCAGCATTTT. As protein: CASSPDRDQPQHF.

This chain uses TRBV7-3 with TRBJ2-7; perhaps TRBD2 as D (5 bases). Trimming pared 0 bases from V and 3 bases from J, leaving 6 bases between. CDR1 is SGHTA and CDR2 is FQGTGA in the germline V gene. The CDR3 totals 13 residues. Here the CDR3 DNA reads TGTGCCAGCAGCTTAACCGGGGACTACGAGCAGTACTTC. Translation: CASSLTGDYEQYF.

The table lists this clone with a few counts. The V and J genes are TRBV28 and TRBJ1-2, with TRBD1 matching 8 bases. The CDR3 consists of 17 residues. The junction had 13 bases not matched to a gene; V was cut back by 5 bases and J by 2 bases. Germline V lookup: CDR1 MDHEN, CDR2 SYDVKM. CDR3 sequence reads: CASSPTGDGIGNYGYTF. The DNA for the CDR3 is TGTGCCAGCAGTCCGACAGGGGATGGAATAGGAAACTATGGCTACACCTTC.

J is TRBJ2-7 and V is TRBV18; the match to TRBD1 covers 9 bases. This CDR3 comprises 15 residues. Germline assignment: CDR1 KGHSH and CDR2 LQKENI. V lost 4 bases to trimming and J lost 4 bases; unmatched junction nucleotides: 8. The CDR3 protein is CASSQTQGAGYEQYF. CDR3 bases: TGTGCCAGCTCACAAACACAGGGGGCGGGGTACGAGCAGTACTTC.

CDR3 region: CASSPQGKETQYF. CDR3 in DNA: TGTGCCAGCAGCCCACAGGGCAAAGAGACCCAGTACTTC. The chain uses TRBV5-6 and TRBJ2-5; perhaps TRBD1 as D (6 bases). The CDR3 sequence is 13 residues long. Germline CDR1 and CDR2: SGHDT and YYEEEE. Between the trimmed V and J ends, which lost 4 bases and 3 bases, there was a span of 10 bases.

The J gene is TRBJ2-2, the V gene TRBV18; 8 bases match TRBD1. Per germline, CDR1 KGHSH and CDR2 LQKENI. The CDR3 has 15 residues. V was pared by 5 bases and J by 1 base, with 3 bases of the junction left unmatched. CDR3 loop: CASSTGTGNTGELFF. CDR3 DNA: TGTGCCAGCTCAACCGGGACAGGGAACACCGGGGAGCTGTTTTTT.

The gene calls are TRBV19 and TRBJ1-1; possible D gene TRBD1, 5 bases. The CDR3 contains 13 residues. Trimming stripped 5 bases from V and 4 bases from J, with 11 bases between. The V gene's germline CDR1 is LNHDA and CDR2 SQIVND (reference sequence). In DNA, the CDR3 is TGTGCCAGTAGTCCTCAGGGTTTCACTGAAGCTTTCTTT. Its translation: CASSPQGFTEAFF.

This sequence joins TRBV19 and TRBJ1-6, with D unclear. Trimming left V 7 bases short and J 7 bases short, with 17 bases between. The CDR3 is 15 residues long. Germline CDR1 reads LNHDA; CDR2 reads SQIVND (reference sequence). The CDR3 sequence: CASTATPTGNSPLHF. The CDR3 region has the DNA TGTGCCAGTACCGCGACACCCACGGGAAATTCACCCCTCCACTTT.

The chain links TRBV18 to TRBJ1-4, with TRBD1 matching over 9 bases. The CDR3 extends over 15 amino acids. Germline V gene lookup returns CDR1 KGHSH and CDR2 LQKENI. Trimming at V came to 3 bases and at J to 8 bases, leaving 7 bases not matched to a gene. The CDR3 DNA reads TGTGCCAGCTCACCCGGGACAGGGACGACGGAAAAACTGTTTTTT. Translated, it gives CASSPGTGTTEKLFF.

This clone has a single count. The chain employs TRBV6-1 and TRBJ1-5; TRBD1 matches at 7 bases. This CDR3 has 14 amino acids. Trimming took 1 base from V and 11 from J; bases not matched to a gene: 8. Germline CDR1 MNHNS, CDR2 SASEGT. This CDR3 is CASSEGTGKRSQHF. The DNA of the CDR3 is TGTGCCAGCAGTGAAGGGACAGGAAAAAGGTCCCAGCATTTT.

In this sample, this clone turned up a few times. The CDR3 coding sequence is TGTGCCATCAGTGAGTCGGGGAGCGGTTACGAGCAGTACTTC. Its protein product is CAISESGSGYEQYF. This chain links TRBV10-3 with TRBJ2-7, with D tentatively TRBD2 (5 bases). The germline V gene has CDR1 ENHRY and CDR2 SYGVKD. Trimming shortened V by 0 bases and J by 4 bases, and 10 bases separated the two germline ends. This CDR3 is built from 14 residues.

The V gene is TRBV5-1, the J gene TRBJ2-1; 11 nucleotides line up with TRBD1. Germline CDR1 reads SGHRS; CDR2 reads YFSETQ. V lost 0 bases, J lost 7 bases, and 3 bases stayed unmatched. This CDR3 contains 15 residues. As DNA, the CDR3 is TGCGCCAGCAGCTTGGTTGGGGACAGGGGGAATGAGCAGTTCTTC. Translating it yields CASSLVGDRGNEQFF. The full variable domain, with the rest looked up from reference TRBV5-1 and TRBJ2-1, is KAGVTQTPRYLIKTRGQQVTLSCSPISGHRSVSWYQQTPGQGLQFLFEYFSETQRNKGNFPGRFSGRQFSNSRSEMNVSTLELGDSALYLCASSLVGDRGNEQFFGPGTRLTVL.

This sequence joins TRBV30 and TRBJ2-1, with a weak D call TRBD2 (5 bases). Germline V lookup: CDR1 GTSNPN, CDR2 SVGIG (reference sequence). Trimming shortened V by 1 base and J by 9 bases, and 16 bases separated the two germline ends. The CDR3 extends over 14 amino acids. CDR3 DNA sequence: TGTGCCTGGAGTGCTCTACAAGCGGCGGGTGAGCAGTTCTTC. It translates to CAWSALQAAGEQFF.